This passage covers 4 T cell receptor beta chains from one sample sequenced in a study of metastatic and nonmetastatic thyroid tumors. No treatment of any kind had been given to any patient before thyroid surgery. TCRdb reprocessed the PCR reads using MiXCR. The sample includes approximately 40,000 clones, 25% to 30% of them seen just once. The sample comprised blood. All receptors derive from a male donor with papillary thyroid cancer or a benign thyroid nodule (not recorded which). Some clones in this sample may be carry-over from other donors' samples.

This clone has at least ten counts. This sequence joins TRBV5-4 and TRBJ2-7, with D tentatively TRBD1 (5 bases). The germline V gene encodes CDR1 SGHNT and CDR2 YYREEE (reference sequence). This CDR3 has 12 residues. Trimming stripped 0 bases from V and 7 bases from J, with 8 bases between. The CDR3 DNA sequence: TGTGCCAGCAGCTTGGGACAGTGGGAGCAGTACTTC. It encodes CASSLGQWEQYF.

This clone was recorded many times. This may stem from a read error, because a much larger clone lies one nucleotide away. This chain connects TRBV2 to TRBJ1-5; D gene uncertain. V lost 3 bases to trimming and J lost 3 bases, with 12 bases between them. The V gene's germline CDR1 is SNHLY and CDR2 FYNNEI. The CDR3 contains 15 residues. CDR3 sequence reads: CASSDEGGINQPQHF. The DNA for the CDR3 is TGTGCCAGCAGTGACGAGGGAGGGATCAATCAGCCCCAGCATTTT. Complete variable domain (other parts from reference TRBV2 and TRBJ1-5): EPEVTQTPSHQVTQMGQEVILRCVPISNHLYFYWYRQILGQKVEFLVSFYNNEISEKSEIFDDQFSVERPDGSNFTLKIRSTKLEDSAMYFCASSDEGGINQPQHFGDGTRLSIL.

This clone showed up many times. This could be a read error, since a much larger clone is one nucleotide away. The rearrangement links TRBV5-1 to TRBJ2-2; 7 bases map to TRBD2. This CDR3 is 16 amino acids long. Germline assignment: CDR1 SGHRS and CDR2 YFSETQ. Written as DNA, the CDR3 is TGCGCCAGCAGCTTGGACGGGAGGCCCGACACCGAGGAGCTGTTTTTT. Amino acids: CASSLDGRPDTEELFF. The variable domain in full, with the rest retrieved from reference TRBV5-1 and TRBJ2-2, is KAGVTQTPRYLIKTRGQQVTLSCSPISGHRSVSWYQQTPGQGLQFLFEYFSETQRNKGNFPGRFSGRQFSNSRSEMNVSTLELGDSALYLCASSLDGRPDTEELFFGEGSRLTVL.

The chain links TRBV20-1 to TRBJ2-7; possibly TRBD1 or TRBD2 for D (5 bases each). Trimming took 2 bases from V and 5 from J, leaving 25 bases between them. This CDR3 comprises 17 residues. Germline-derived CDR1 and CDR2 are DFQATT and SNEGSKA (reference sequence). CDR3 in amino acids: CSARMLLAGAQYHEQYF. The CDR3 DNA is TGCAGTGCTAGAATGTTGCTAGCCGGGGCCCAATACCACGAGCAGTACTTC.